This T cell receptor beta chain comes out of a study of T cells in Graves' hyperthyroidism and ophthalmopathy. Points from the study as a whole: A model of 13 V-J pairs discriminated ophthalmopathy from stable hyperthyroidism.

RNA transcripts were the template for amplifying TCR beta CDR3 regions. Researchers ran a first-round RT-PCR on the TCR CDR3 using the HTBI primer set. TCRdb itself ran the multiplex PCR reads through MiXCR, one entry per CDR3 protein. The sample has a few hundred thousand distinct CDR3 sequences, 15% seen once; the top ten hold approximately 29%. The PBMCs were sourced from fresh peripheral blood (around 9.9 ml). Turning to this clonotype: Its antigen remains unidentified.

This CDR3 has 15 amino acids. The V gene end was trimmed by 5 bases and the J gene end by 3 bases; junction bases not matched to a gene: 6. Germline loops: CDR1 SGHRS, CDR2 YFSETQ. This clonotype was obtained from a woman between 25 and 40 years old with Graves' hyperthyroidism. The sequenced sample consisted of blood. V usage is TRBV5-1 and J usage is TRBJ2-1; TRBD2 aligns across 9 bases. The CDR3 DNA follows: TGCGCCAGCAGTATAGCGGGAGAAAACTACAATGAGCAGTTCTTC. Its translation: CASSIAGENYNEQFF.